These 32 T cell receptor beta chains were sequenced from one sample in a study of shared clonotypes between healthy human individuals. Sequencing was performed with immunoSEQ multiplex PCR; in TCRdb, only in-frame clones are kept and a portion is missing. The data hold approximately 1.5 million clones, with around 98.5% observed a single time. Sequencing input: naive CD4+ T cells sorted from blood. Indicated subset: CD45RA+ positively selected. The receptors were gathered from a man aged 30 to 45 in good health.

V gene TRBV5-1 combines with J gene TRBJ2-3, with unresolved D. CDR3 length: 14 amino acids. V was clipped by 4 bases and J by 2 bases, with 11 bases between them. CDR1 is SGHRS, CDR2 YFSETQ, per germline. In DNA, the CDR3 is TGCGCCAGCAGCGTGGAGTATAACACAGATACGCAGTATTTT. This translates into CASSVEYNTDTQYF.

This clone came up once. The V call is TRBV27, the J call TRBJ2-7; maybe TRBD2 (5 bases). V lost 5 bases to trimming and J lost 2 bases, with 19 bases between them. Germline CDR1 is MNHEY and CDR2 is SMNVEV (reference sequence). The CDR3 totals 16 residues. In nucleotides, the CDR3 is TGTGCCAGCAGTGGACTGTCGGGGAGAGGAGCCTACGAGCAGTACTTC. It translates to CASSGLSGRGAYEQYF.

The chain joins TRBV5-5 to TRBJ2-7, with 7 bases matching TRBD2. The CDR3 is 14 residues long. V lost 4 bases to trimming and J lost 2 bases; unmatched junction nucleotides: 6. CDR1 is SGHKS, CDR2 YYEKEE, per germline (reference sequence). CDR3 DNA: TGTGCCAGCAGCCCCGGGAGGACACCCTACGAGCAGTACTTC. Translating it yields CASSPGRTPYEQYF. Complete variable domain (other parts from reference TRBV5-5 and TRBJ2-7): DAGVTQSPTHLIKTRGQQVTLRCSPISGHKSVSWYQQVLGQGPQFIFQYYEKEERGRGNFPDRFSARQFPNYSSELNVNALLLGDSALYLCASSPGRTPYEQYFGPGTRLTVT.

This chain uses TRBV7-9 with TRBJ1-1; D is unresolved. Trimming removed 5 bases from V and 0 bases from J, with 16 bases in between. Germline CDR1 is SEHNR and CDR2 is FQNEAQ (reference sequence). The CDR3 has 16 residues. CDR3 DNA: TGTGCCAGCAGCCTCCGGGCCTCCCGATTGAACACTGAAGCTTTCTTT. This translates into CASSLRASRLNTEAFF.

The chain employs TRBV27 and TRBJ2-1, with TRBD2 identical over 12 bases. The CDR3 is 17 amino acids. J gave up 5 bases and V 2 bases, and 7 bases lay outside the gene matches. From germline, CDR1 is MNHEY and CDR2 SMNVEV (reference sequence). CDR3 coding DNA: TGTGCCAGCAGTTTAGTTAGGACTAGCGGGACGCACAATGAGCAGTTCTTC. It encodes CASSLVRTSGTHNEQFF.

This clone was detected once. This chain links TRBV2 with TRBJ2-3; unclear D gene. This CDR3 has 15 amino acids. V lost 7 bases and J lost 2, with 16 bases in between. The germline gives CDR1 SNHLY, CDR2 FYNNEI. This CDR3 is CASIRELGFTDTQYF. The CDR3 DNA follows: TGTGCCAGCATTAGAGAATTAGGCTTCACAGATACGCAGTATTTT. The full variable domain, with the rest looked up from reference TRBV2 and TRBJ2-3, is EPEVTQTPSHQVTQMGQEVILRCVPISNHLYFYWYRQILGQKVEFLVSFYNNEISEKSEIFDDQFSVERPDGSNFTLKIRSTKLEDSAMYFCASIRELGFTDTQYFGPGTRLTVL.

This chain joins TRBV19 and TRBJ2-3, with D perhaps matching TRBD1 (6 bases). This CDR3 has 16 residues. Germline assignment: CDR1 LNHDA and CDR2 SQIVND (reference sequence). The V end was cut by 6 bases, the J end by 3 bases, with 19 bases between. The CDR3 reads CASSPRMGAGTDTQYF. The CDR3, as DNA: TGTGCCAGTAGCCCGCGTATGGGGGCTGGTACAGATACGCAGTATTTT.

Notes on this clone: Different DNA sequences within this sample yield the same CDR3. The rearrangement links TRBV30 to TRBJ2-5, with D possibly TRBD1 on 7 matching bases. The length of the CDR3 is 14 residues. Per germline, CDR1 GTSNPN and CDR2 SVGIG (reference sequence). Trimming pared 0 bases from V and 2 bases from J, leaving 10 bases between. The CDR3 protein is CAWSVPGGQETQYF. The CDR3 nucleotides are TGTGCCTGGAGTGTACCAGGGGGGCAAGAGACCCAGTACTTC.

The chain couples TRBV7-7 to TRBJ1-5; D not resolved. Germline V gene data show CDR1 as SSHAT and CDR2 as FNYEAQ (reference sequence). Trimming stripped 5 bases from V and 2 bases from J, with 7 bases between. The CDR3 covers 13 residues. DNA of the CDR3: TGTGCCAGCAGCCCCTCGGGCAATCAGCCCCAGCATTTT. Its translation: CASSPSGNQPQHF.

V usage is TRBV11-3 and J usage is TRBJ2-7, with TRBD2 matching 9 bases. Germline CDR1 is SGHNT and CDR2 is YENEEA. After removal of 6 bases from V and 1 base from J, the junction contained 16 bases not matched to a gene. There are 18 residues in the CDR3. In DNA, the CDR3 is TGTGCCAGCAGTCTTAGATTGACTGAGACTAGCGGATCCTACGAGCAGTACTTC. Protein sequence: CASSLRLTETSGSYEQYF.

The V and J genes are TRBV30 and TRBJ2-5; 10 nucleotides match TRBD2. The length of the CDR3 is 14 residues. Germline values: CDR1 GTSNPN, CDR2 SVGIG (reference sequence). Germline trimming cut 3 bases from V and 5 bases from J; bases unmatched to any gene: 6. The CDR3 DNA reads TGTGCCTGGAGCCCTAGCGGGAGAGGGGAGACCCAGTACTTC. Translating it yields CAWSPSGRGETQYF.

The CDR3 spells CASRWGRAYEQYF. CDR3 nucleotide sequence: TGTGCCAGCAGGTGGGGACGTGCCTACGAGCAGTACTTC. The chain joins TRBV2 to TRBJ2-7; possibly TRBD1 or TRBD2 for D (5 bases each). V was clipped by 6 bases and J by 2 bases, with 11 bases between them. Germline lookup yields CDR1 SNHLY and CDR2 FYNNEI. The CDR3 totals 13 residues.

The chain employs TRBV18 and TRBJ2-5; 7 nucleotides align to TRBD1. Germline CDR1 reads KGHSH; CDR2 reads LQKENI. Trimming took 4 bases from V and 4 from J; bases not matched to a gene: 6. The CDR3 is made up of 14 amino acids. The DNA of the CDR3 is TGTGCCAGCTCACTTGACAGGGTTGGAGAGACCCAGTACTTC. Translated: CASSLDRVGETQYF.

Written as DNA, the CDR3 is TGTGCCAGCAGCTTGGGATGGGGGCGCACTGGAAACACCATATATTTT. Encoded protein: CASSLGWGRTGNTIYF. The chain employs TRBV5-6 and TRBJ1-3, with D perhaps matching TRBD1 (6 bases). V gave up 0 bases and J gave up 2 bases, with 12 bases separating them. CDR1 and CDR2 (germline): SGHDT, YYEEEE. The CDR3 is made up of 16 amino acids.

The chain links TRBV2 to TRBJ2-2; D possibly corresponds to TRBD1 (5 bases). The CDR3 covers 13 residues. Germline values: CDR1 SNHLY, CDR2 FYNNEI. The V and J ends lost 3 bases and 5 bases respectively, with 7 bases between them. The CDR3 region is CASSEGRTGELFF. CDR3 in DNA: TGTGCCAGCAGTGAGGGGCGAACCGGGGAGCTGTTTTTT.

The rearrangement joins TRBV9 to TRBJ2-7; 10 bases match TRBD1. The V gene's germline CDR1 is SGDLS and CDR2 YYNGEE. J was trimmed by 0 bases and V by 4 bases; bases with no gene match: 7. The CDR3 consists of 16 residues. DNA for the CDR3: TGTGCCAGCAGCCCACGGGACAGGGGAATCTCCTACGAGCAGTACTTC. Translated, it gives CASSPRDRGISYEQYF.

The J gene is TRBJ2-5, the V gene TRBV19; a weak D match, TRBD1 (6 bases). With 6 bases removed from V and 1 base from J, the gap between germline ends came to 18 bases. The CDR3 totals 16 residues. Germline loops: CDR1 LNHDA, CDR2 SQIVND (reference sequence). DNA for the CDR3: TGTGCCAGTAGCCACGCTAACAGGGCGCTCCAAGAGACCCAGTACTTC. This translates into CASSHANRALQETQYF.

A remark on this clone: Other DNA sequences from this sample encode an identical CDR3 as well. The J gene is TRBJ2-7, the V gene TRBV10-3, with no clear D. The CDR3 loop spans 12 amino acids. Germline V gene sequence: CDR1 ENHRY, CDR2 SYGVKD. The germline V and J ends were trimmed by 4 bases and 3 bases, with 7 bases remaining between them. The CDR3 sequence: CAISGQNYEQYF. Here the CDR3 DNA reads TGTGCCATCAGTGGTCAGAACTACGAGCAGTACTTC.

This rearrangement joins TRBV14 to TRBJ1-2, with D tentatively TRBD1 (6 bases). Germline V gene lookup returns CDR1 SGHDN and CDR2 FVKESK. This CDR3 spans 16 amino acids. The ends were cut back, 2 bases at V and 4 bases at J, with 17 bases in the middle. DNA for the CDR3: TGTGCCAGCAGCCAAAGTAAGGACAGACAGTTCTATGGCTACACCTTC. This translates into CASSQSKDRQFYGYTF.

The CDR3 here is CASSVTSGSPGELFF. The CDR3, as DNA: TGTGCCAGCAGCGTAACTAGCGGGAGTCCCGGGGAGCTGTTTTTT. The J gene is TRBJ2-2, the V gene TRBV9; 11 bases match TRBD2. The CDR3 is 15 residues long. Germline V CDR1 and CDR2: SGDLS, YYNGEE. V shed 1 base, J shed 6 bases, and the junction held 2 bases outside the gene matches.

The V gene is TRBV7-6, the J gene TRBJ2-1; D ambiguous. Germline V lookup: CDR1 SGHVS, CDR2 FNYEAQ. The CDR3 totals 16 residues. The ends were cut back, 5 bases at V and 0 bases at J, with 14 bases in the middle. The CDR3 DNA is TGTGCCAGCAGCCCCTTCCTGAAGAGCTCCTACAATGAGCAGTTCTTC. Its translation is CASSPFLKSSYNEQFF.

The chain joins TRBV7-6 to TRBJ2-5; 7 bases fit TRBD1. Trimming at V came to 5 bases and at J to 5 bases, leaving 5 bases not matched to a gene. The germline V gene has CDR1 SGHVS and CDR2 FNYEAQ. The CDR3 runs to 13 residues. CDR3 nucleotides: TGTGCCAGCAGCAGAGACAGGGAGGAGACCCAGTACTTC. Its protein product is CASSRDREETQYF.

The rearrangement joins TRBV5-1 to TRBJ2-5; 12 bases match TRBD2. V was pared by 0 bases and J by 5 bases, with 8 bases of the junction left unmatched. Germline CDR1 and CDR2: SGHRS and YFSETQ. The CDR3 has 17 residues. The CDR3, as DNA: TGCGCCAGCAGCTTGGATCCTAGCGGGAGGGCCCAGGAGACCCAGTACTTC. Encoded protein: CASSLDPSGRAQETQYF.

The J gene is TRBJ2-3, the V gene TRBV6-1; D may be TRBD2 (5 bases). In germline, CDR1 is MNHNS, CDR2 SASEGT. The CDR3 has 14 amino acids. Trimming left V 1 base short and J 4 bases short, with 9 bases between. CDR3 nucleotide sequence: TGTGCCAGCAGTGAAGGGACTTATGCAGATACGCAGTATTTT. The encoded protein is CASSEGTYADTQYF.

The chain carries TRBV12-5 and TRBJ2-7; 7 bases are a match to TRBD2. The CDR3 spans 15 residues. The J segment lost 2 bases and the V segment lost 4 bases, leaving 8 bases of the junction unmatched. Germline CDR1 LGHNT, CDR2 FRNRAP. The CDR3, as DNA: TGTGCTAGTGGTTGGAAGACTAGCCGAACCTACGAGCAGTACTTC. As protein: CASGWKTSRTYEQYF.

This clone was seen only once. The rearrangement uses TRBV9 and TRBJ2-2; D not certain. V dropped 2 bases and J dropped 1 base, with 6 bases sitting between them. Germline V gene data show CDR1 as SGDLS and CDR2 as YYNGEE. CDR3 length: 14 amino acids. CDR3 sequence: CASSVQENTGELFF. CDR3 nucleotides: TGTGCCAGCAGCGTTCAGGAGAACACCGGGGAGCTGTTTTTT.

V and J are TRBV7-3 and TRBJ2-3; D gene unclear. CDR1 and CDR2 from the germline V gene are SGHTA and FQGTGA. CDR3 length equals 13 residues. Trimming removed 6 bases at V and 2 bases at J, with 9 bases between. CDR3 nucleotides: TGTGCCAGCAGTTCCAAAATCACAGATACGCAGTATTTT. This gives the protein CASSSKITDTQYF.

The chain combines TRBV10-1 with TRBJ2-7, with D hard to call. This CDR3 has 12 amino acids. Per the germline V gene, CDR1 is WNHNN and CDR2 is SYGVQD (reference sequence). The V gene lost 10 bases and the J gene lost 6 bases, with 16 bases spanning the gap. The CDR3: CATSEVGGEQYF. The CDR3, as DNA: TGCGCCACCTCGGAAGTGGGTGGCGAGCAGTACTTC.

The chain couples TRBV2 to TRBJ1-5; D remains ambiguous. The CDR3 has 14 residues. V dropped 5 bases and J dropped 6 bases, with 14 bases sitting between them. The germline V gene has CDR1 SNHLY and CDR2 FYNNEI. CDR3 in DNA: TGTGCCAGCAGTAGAGGAGGTGTTGGTCAGCCCCAGCATTTT. Amino acids: CASSRGGVGQPQHF.

This chain links TRBV6-5 with TRBJ2-7; D may be TRBD1 or TRBD2 (5 bases each). CDR1 and CDR2 from the germline V gene are MNHEY and SVGAGI. The germline V and J ends were trimmed by 8 bases and 6 bases, with 14 bases remaining between them. The CDR3 runs to 12 residues. The CDR3 nucleotides read TGTGCCAGCGGGACCCTTGGGCGCGAGCAGTACTTC. Protein product: CASGTLGREQYF.

As to this clone: Within the sample, other DNA sequences also encode this same CDR3. The genes are TRBV29-1 and TRBJ2-5, with 7 bases that match TRBD1. V lost 7 bases to trimming and J lost 2 bases; unmatched junction nucleotides: 4. CDR3 length equals 12 residues. Germline CDR1 is SQVTM and CDR2 is ANQGSEA. CDR3 loop: CSALTGQETQYF. CDR3 DNA sequence: TGCAGCGCTCTGACAGGGCAAGAGACCCAGTACTTC.

V is TRBV28 and J is TRBJ1-1; D perhaps matches TRBD1 (6 bases). Trimming stripped 5 bases from V and 3 bases from J, with 16 bases between. Germline loops: CDR1 MDHEN, CDR2 SYDVKM. This CDR3 comprises 15 residues. CDR3 loop: CASSPKRGGYTEAFF. CDR3 DNA: TGTGCCAGCAGTCCGAAGAGAGGGGGATACACTGAAGCTTTCTTT.